The rows below give T cell receptor beta chains drawn from one sample of a study of high-grade serous ovarian cancer treatment subgroups. Profiled with immunoSEQ multiplex PCR; TCRdb holds only in-frame clones, not every one. Among about 16,000 clones listed, almost 75% were seen once. The sequenced sample was tumor tissue. The receptors were gathered from a human donor with high-grade serous ovarian cancer. The CDR3 runs from the conserved cysteine through the conserved F or W. A D gene is named only where the DNA matches it firmly. Only some rows state a clone size, as once, few, many or a class for expanded clones.

>NA|TRBJ1-2|NA|TRBV11-3
TGTGCCAGCAGCCTCCCAGGGGTCTATGGCTACACCTTC
CASSLPGVYGYTF
>NA|TRBJ1-4|NA|TRBV29-1
TGCAGCGTCGGATTAGGGAATAATGAAAAACTGTTTTTT
CSVGLGNNEKLFF
>NA|TRBJ2-7|TRBD1|TRBV19
TGTGCCAGTAGTGACAGGGCGAGGGGGTACGAGCAGTACTTC
CASSDRARGYEQYF
>NA|TRBJ2-7|NA|TRBV6-6
TGTGCCAGCAGTCTCCAGACAGGCGCCTACGAGCAGTACTTC
CASSLQTGAYEQYF
>NA|TRBJ1-2|TRBD1|TRBV27
TGTGCCAGCAGTTTAAGGGCAGGGGGGAACTATGGCTACACCTTC
CASSLRAGGNYGYTF
>NA|TRBJ2-5|NA|TRBV12-5
TGTGCTAGTGGTTTATTCGGGGGATGGGAGACCCAGTACTTC
CASGLFGGWETQYF
>NA|TRBJ1-5|TRBD1|TRBV7-2
TGTGCCAGCAGCCCCGCGGGGACAGAAAGGGTGAAGCCCCAGCATTTT
CASSPAGTERVKPQHF
>NA|TRBJ2-1|NA|TRBV2
TGTGCCAGCAGTATCACCATCTCCTACAATGAGCAGTTCTTC
CASSITISYNEQFF
>NA|TRBJ2-7|NA|TRBV27
TGTGCCAGCAGTTTATCGGTTCGTAACGAGCAGTACTTC
CASSLSVRNEQYF
>NA|TRBJ2-7|NA|TRBV6-1
TGTGCCAGCAGTGACGAGGCCGGGGACACTTATACCTACGAGCAGTACTTC
CASSDEAGDTYTYEQYF
>NA|TRBJ1-1|NA|TRBV27
TGTGCCAGCAGTTTCGCCGACAGATTGAACACTGAAGCTTTCTTT
CASSFADRLNTEAFF
>NA|TRBJ2-5|NA|TRBV7-6
TGTGCCAGCAGCTCCGGCGGGACCCAGTACTTC
CASSSGGTQYF
>NA|TRBJ1-6|NA|TRBV9
TGTGCCAGCAGCCCCCACCCGGGAGACGAAGCCCTCCACTTT
CASSPHPGDEALHF
>NA|TRBJ2-2|TRBD2|TRBV5-1
TGCGCCAGCAGCCTGGGGGGGAGTCGGGCCGGGGAGCTGTTTTTT
CASSLGGSRAGELFF
>NA|TRBJ2-4|NA|TRBV29-1
TGCAGCGTTGAAGGGTCTGTAGCCAAAAACATTCAGTACTTC
CSVEGSVAKNIQYF
>NA|TRBJ1-2|TRBD1|TRBV7-8
TGTGCCAGCAGCCTCCTCTATCAACACAGGGGGAGCGATGGGTACACCTTC
CASSLLYQHRGSDGYTF
>NA|TRBJ2-3|NA|TRBV4-1
TGCGCCAGCAGCCAAGAACATACGCAGTATTTT
CASSQEHTQYF
>NA|TRBJ1-3|NA|TRBV19
TGTGCCAGTAAAGGCACTTTCTCTGGAAACACCATATATTTT
CASKGTFSGNTIYF
>NA|TRBJ1-1|NA|TRBV7-3
TGTGCCAGCAGCCCCGGTGGGACGAACACTGAAGCTTTCTTT
CASSPGGTNTEAFF
>NA|TRBJ2-2|NA|TRBV29-1
TGCAGCGTGGTTAGGGCTCTCACCGGGGAGCTGTTTTTT
CSVVRALTGELFF
>once|TRBJ2-3|TRBD2|TRBV4-1
TGCGCCAGCAGACGGGGAGCGGGGGGGGACACAGATACGCAGTATTTT
CASRRGAGGDTDTQYF
>NA|TRBJ1-2|NA|TRBV27
TGTGCCAGCAGAGCCAGAACTAACTATGGCTACACCTTC
CASRARTNYGYTF
>NA|TRBJ2-5|NA|TRBV5-8
TGTGCCATCGCTTTTCGGGAGACCCAGTACTTC
CAIAFRETQYF
>NA|TRBJ2-7|NA|TRBV30
TGTGCCTGGAGCGGTGGTTACGAGCAGTACTTC
CAWSGGYEQYF
>NA|TRBJ1-4|NA|TRBV11-2
TGTGCCAGCAGCCAAGGGTCCCAGAAACTGTTTTTT
CASSQGSQKLFF
>NA|TRBJ2-5|NA|TRBV11-2
TGTGCCAGCAGCTTAGATTCCAGGGCCGGGCGAGAGACCCAGTACTTC
CASSLDSRAGRETQYF
>few|TRBJ2-7|NA|TRBV6-5
TGTGCCAGCAGTGAACCGGGCCCCTACGAGCAGTACTTC
CASSEPGPYEQYF
>NA|TRBJ1-1|TRBD1|TRBV6-5
TGTGCCAGCAGTTGGACAGGGCTGAACACTGAAGCTTTCTTT
CASSWTGLNTEAFF
>NA|TRBJ2-7|NA|TRBV7-9
TGTGCCAGCAGCTTAGAGAACTACGAGCAGTACTTC
CASSLENYEQYF
>NA|TRBJ2-5|NA|TRBV6-6
TGTGCCAGCAGTTACGGTGGTGGTCAAGAGACCCAGTACTTC
CASSYGGGQETQYF
>NA|TRBJ1-1|NA|TRBV18
TGTGCCAGCTCCCCCATCACGGACGAAGCTTTCTTT
CASSPITDEAFF
>NA|TRBJ1-1|NA|TRBV18
TGTGCCAGCTCACCGGAATTCAGGTTCGGTGAAGCTTTCTTT
CASSPEFRFGEAFF